One and the same sample provided the 23 T cell receptor beta chains below, sequenced in a study of shared clonotypes between healthy human individuals. Produced via immunoSEQ multiplex PCR; TCRdb's table is partial and in-frame only. This table has around 2,000,000 clones, roughly 95% appearing once. Naive CD8 cells were CD45RO-negative, positively selected for CCR7, excluding terminally differentiated effector memory CD45RA+ cells. Material for sequencing was naive CD8+ T cells sorted from blood. All receptors come from a young man in good health.

This clone is a singleton in its sample. V is TRBV5-6 and J is TRBJ2-7; perhaps D is TRBD1 or TRBD2 (6 bases each). CDR1 and CDR2 (germline): SGHDT, YYEEEE. The germline V and J ends were trimmed by 4 bases and 3 bases, with 17 bases remaining between them. The CDR3 covers 15 residues. CDR3: CASSLPAGEDYEQYF. CDR3 DNA: TGTGCCAGCAGCCTTCCGGCAGGGGAGGACTACGAGCAGTACTTC.

V gene TRBV4-1 combines with J gene TRBJ2-1, with D unclear. The V end lost 1 base, the J end lost 4 bases, and 8 bases lay between the germline ends. The length of the CDR3 is 14 residues. Germline CDR1 and CDR2: MGHRA and YSYEKL. CDR3 nucleotide sequence: TGCGCCAGCAGCCAAGCGATGGGGTACAATGAGCAGTTCTTC. It specifies CASSQAMGYNEQFF.

V usage is TRBV11-2 and J usage is TRBJ2-7; D possibly corresponds to TRBD1 (5 bases). The V gene's germline CDR1 is SGHAT and CDR2 FQNNGV. Trimming took 5 bases from V and 0 from J, leaving 14 bases between them. The CDR3 is 15 residues long. CDR3 bases: TGTGCCAGCAGCGGGCAGGGAATGAGCTCCTACGAGCAGTACTTC. Its translation is CASSGQGMSSYEQYF.

V usage is TRBV10-3 and J usage is TRBJ2-5, with a possible D match to TRBD2 (6 bases). The germline V gene encodes CDR1 ENHRY and CDR2 SYGVKD. CDR3 length equals 14 residues. The V end lost 3 bases, the J end lost 3 bases, and 11 bases lay between the germline ends. CDR3 loop: CAISDPRREETQYF. The CDR3 coding sequence is TGTGCCATCAGTGACCCGAGGAGGGAAGAGACCCAGTACTTC.

The chain joins TRBV4-3 to TRBJ2-5; 7 positions agree with TRBD2. The V segment lost 0 bases and the J segment 5 bases; nucleotides outside the gene matches: 15. Germline V CDR1 and CDR2: LGHNA, YSLEER. There are 18 residues in the CDR3. The CDR3 protein is CASSQDFQREGLLETQYF. As DNA, the CDR3 is TGCGCCAGCAGCCAAGATTTCCAGCGGGAAGGCTTGCTCGAGACCCAGTACTTC.

This rearrangement joins TRBV13 to TRBJ2-7, with a possible D match to TRBD1 (6 bases). The ends were cut back, 5 bases at V and 6 bases at J, with 14 bases in the middle. The germline V gene has CDR1 PRHDT and CDR2 FYEKMQ (reference sequence). CDR3 length: 13 residues. The CDR3 DNA sequence: TGTGCCAGCAGCGCAGGGGTGGTATCCGAGCAGTACTTC. This sequence encodes CASSAGVVSEQYF.

The genes are TRBV10-3 and TRBJ1-3, with D perhaps matching TRBD1 (6 bases). Trimming shortened V by 6 bases and J by 2 bases, and 17 bases separated the two germline ends. This CDR3 comprises 16 residues. Germline V CDR1 and CDR2: ENHRY, SYGVKD. CDR3 DNA: TGTGCCATCAGCCAGACAGGTTCCGCGGCTGGAAACACCATATATTTT. It yields the protein CAISQTGSAAGNTIYF.

This chain joins TRBV27 and TRBJ1-2, with a tentative D call TRBD1 (6 bases). Germline lookup yields CDR1 MNHEY and CDR2 SMNVEV (reference sequence). The ends were cut back, 10 bases at V and 6 bases at J, with 24 bases in the middle. The CDR3 totals 15 residues. In DNA form, the CDR3 reads TGTGCCACCGGGGGAAGAGGGGGGACCCCTCATGGCTACACCTTC. Protein sequence: CATGGRGGTPHGYTF.

The chain joins TRBV7-9 to TRBJ1-1, with D hard to call. The CDR3 consists of 12 residues. Trimming took off 5 bases at V and 6 bases at J, with 10 bases between the two ends. Germline V gene lookup returns CDR1 SEHNR and CDR2 FQNEAQ (reference sequence). In DNA, the CDR3 is TGTGCCAGCAGCCTTTCACGGGCTGAAGCTTTCTTT. Protein: CASSLSRAEAFF.

The chain has TRBV9 and TRBJ1-1, with D unresolved. Germline CDR1 is SGDLS and CDR2 is YYNGEE. Trimming took 3 bases from V and 5 from J, leaving 20 bases between them. The CDR3 is 16 residues long. The CDR3 DNA follows: TGTGCCAGCAGCGAAGGACCCGACCCGAGGGCTACTGAAGCTTTCTTT. This gives the protein CASSEGPDPRATEAFF.

V and J are TRBV11-3 and TRBJ1-3; D is undetermined. Germline V gives CDR1 SGHNT, CDR2 YENEEA. V lost 5 bases and J 4 bases, leaving 6 bases between the germline ends. The CDR3 loop spans 12 amino acids. Here the CDR3 DNA reads TGTGCCAGCAGCGGAGGGGGAAACACCATATATTTT. It specifies CASSGGGNTIYF.

On this clone: This sample also contains other DNA sequences that code for the same CDR3. The chain joins TRBV7-9 to TRBJ2-3; 11 bases agree with TRBD1. V dropped 3 bases and J dropped 4; count of bases not matched to a gene: 0. CDR1 is SEHNR, CDR2 FQNEAQ, per germline (reference sequence). The length of the CDR3 is 14 residues. As DNA, the CDR3 is TGTGCCAGCAGCTTGGGACAGGGGGCAGATACGCAGTATTTT. Its protein product is CASSLGQGADTQYF.

This chain links TRBV10-3 with TRBJ1-2; 9 bases agree with TRBD1. V dropped 3 bases and J dropped 6; count of bases not matched to a gene: 8. The CDR3 is made up of 15 amino acids. Germline loops: CDR1 ENHRY, CDR2 SYGVKD. As DNA, the CDR3 is TGTGCCATCAGTGAACGGGACAGGGTCTTGGATGGCTACACCTTC. This encodes CAISERDRVLDGYTF.

The rearrangement links TRBV11-2 to TRBJ1-1; D remains unclear. The germline CDR1 and CDR2 sequences are SGHAT and FQNNGV. CDR3 length: 11 residues. V lost 4 bases to trimming and J lost 7 bases, with 7 bases between them. For the CDR3, the DNA is TGTGCCAGCAGCTCTCACAGTGAAGCTTTCTTT. It encodes CASSSHSEAFF.

This clone was seen just once. The sample contains more than one DNA sequence encoding this CDR3. CDR3 protein: CASSLTGTAYEQYF. The CDR3 nucleotides are TGCGCCAGCAGCTTGACGGGGACAGCTTACGAGCAGTACTTC. The rearrangement uses TRBV5-1 and TRBJ2-7, with 7 bases identical to TRBD1. Germline CDR1 SGHRS, CDR2 YFSETQ. J gave up 4 bases and V 1 base, and 5 bases lay outside the gene matches. There are 14 residues in the CDR3.

The CDR3 is CASTRQDSGNTIYF. The CDR3 DNA follows: TGTGCCAGTACACGCCAAGACTCTGGAAACACCATATATTTT. This chain connects TRBV19 to TRBJ1-3; D is uncertain. There are 14 residues in the CDR3. The germline V and J ends were trimmed by 7 bases and 0 bases, with 10 bases remaining between them. The germline CDR1 and CDR2 sequences are LNHDA and SQIVND (reference sequence).

This clone was counted a single time. For the CDR3, the DNA is TGTGCCAGCAGCCCTCTCTCTCACGATAGCACAGATACGCAGTATTTT. This sequence encodes CASSPLSHDSTDTQYF. The chain links TRBV7-2 to TRBJ2-3; no firm D call. The germline V gene encodes CDR1 SGHTA and CDR2 FQGNSA. V gave up 5 bases and J gave up 0 bases, with 15 bases separating them. The CDR3 has 16 residues.

The rearrangement joins TRBV9 to TRBJ2-1; 9 bases are shared with TRBD2. Germline CDR1 is SGDLS and CDR2 is YYNGEE. This CDR3 has 16 amino acids. With V trimmed by 0 bases and J by 7 bases, 8 bases remained unmatched. CDR3 sequence (DNA): TGTGCCAGCAGCGTAGCATTGCGGGAGGGCCGGAATGAGCAGTTCTTC. Amino acid sequence: CASSVALREGRNEQFF.

V is TRBV11-2 and J is TRBJ2-5, with 8 nucleotides matching TRBD2. Per germline, CDR1 SGHAT and CDR2 FQNNGV. The ends lost 5 bases at V and 4 bases at J; junction bases unmatched: 12. This CDR3 contains 16 residues. CDR3 loop: CASSLRKRELGETQYF. Written as DNA, the CDR3 is TGTGCCAGCAGCCTAAGAAAGCGGGAGCTCGGAGAGACCCAGTACTTC.

The V and J genes are TRBV9 and TRBJ2-7; 9 bases fit TRBD1. CDR1 is SGDLS and CDR2 is YYNGEE in the germline V gene. The J segment lost 1 base and the V segment lost 4 bases, leaving 6 bases of the junction unmatched. This CDR3 region has 15 residues. CDR3: CASSFTGTGSYEQYF. The DNA of the CDR3 is TGTGCCAGCAGCTTCACCGGGACAGGGTCCTACGAGCAGTACTTC.

Remarks on this clone: Other DNA sequences in this specimen translate into the identical CDR3. The V call is TRBV27, the J call TRBJ2-7; the D gene is possibly TRBD1 (5 bases). The CDR3 length is 15 residues. The V end lost 0 bases, the J end lost 0 bases, and 9 bases lay between the germline ends. The germline V gene encodes CDR1 MNHEY and CDR2 SMNVEV (reference sequence). CDR3: CASSLSAGLSYEQYF. DNA for the CDR3: TGTGCCAGCAGTTTATCGGCAGGGCTCTCCTACGAGCAGTACTTC.

The J gene is TRBJ2-7, the V gene TRBV27; TRBD2 might be the D (5 bases). This CDR3 is 14 amino acids long. The germline CDR1 and CDR2 sequences are MNHEY and SMNVEV (reference sequence). The V end lost 3 bases, the J end lost 0 bases, and 9 bases lay between the germline ends. In DNA, the CDR3 is TGTGCCAGCAGTTTTGGCGGGTACTCCTACGAGCAGTACTTC. As protein: CASSFGGYSYEQYF.

V usage is TRBV5-1 and J usage is TRBJ2-1, with unresolved D. V was clipped by 0 bases and J by 6 bases, with 7 bases between them. Per germline, CDR1 SGHRS and CDR2 YFSETQ. The CDR3 sequence is 13 residues long. Here the CDR3 DNA reads TGCGCCAGCAGCTTGGAACCTTCCAATGAGCAGTTCTTC. Protein: CASSLEPSNEQFF.